This T cell receptor beta chain was retrieved from a study of T cell repertoires in cytomegalovirus infection. Looking at the study overall: Alongside well-studied HLA-B-restricted CMV epitopes, recently identified HLA-C-restricted CMV epitopes were also used. TCR beta signatures that were public indicated CMV infection and matching HLA type. Study findings and constraints: Dominating the ex vivo response were HLA-C-restricted CMV-specific TCR beta clonotypes. Pooled public TCR beta family frequency picked out CMV carriers with the relevant HLA.

This clonotype was seen at least ten times. Its matching antigen is unknown. CDR3 size: 14 residues. V was shortened by 3 bases and J by 5 bases, with 11 bases between the two germline ends. CDR1 is MNHEY and CDR2 is SMNVEV in the germline V gene (reference sequence). Each CDR3 protein is one row after TCRdb ran MiXCR on the reads. The sample lists 750,000 to 950,000 distinct CDR3 sequences, 25% to 35% occurring once. This chain joins TRBV27 and TRBJ1-5; no reliable D call. This sample comprised cultured CD8+ T cells from PBMCs, obtained from culture after CMV antigen stimulation. The receptor comes from a human donor in good health (CMV status not recorded). Some clones in this sample may be carry-over from other donors' samples. The CDR3 spells CASSFGSGHQPQHF. In nucleotides, the CDR3 is TGTGCCAGCAGTTTTGGGTCAGGACATCAGCCCCAGCATTTT.